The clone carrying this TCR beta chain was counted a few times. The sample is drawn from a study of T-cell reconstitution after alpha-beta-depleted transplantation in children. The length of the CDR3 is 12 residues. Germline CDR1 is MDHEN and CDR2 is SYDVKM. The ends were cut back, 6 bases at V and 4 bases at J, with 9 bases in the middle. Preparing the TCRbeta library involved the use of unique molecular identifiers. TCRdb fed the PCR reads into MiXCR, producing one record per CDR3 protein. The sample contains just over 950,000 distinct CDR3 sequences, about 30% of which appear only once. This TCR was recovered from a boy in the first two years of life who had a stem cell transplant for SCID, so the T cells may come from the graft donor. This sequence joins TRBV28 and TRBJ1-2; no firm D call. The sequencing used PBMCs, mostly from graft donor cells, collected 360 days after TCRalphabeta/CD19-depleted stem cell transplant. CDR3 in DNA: TGTGCCAGCAGCCGAGTCACCTATGGCTACACCTTC. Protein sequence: CASSRVTYGYTF.